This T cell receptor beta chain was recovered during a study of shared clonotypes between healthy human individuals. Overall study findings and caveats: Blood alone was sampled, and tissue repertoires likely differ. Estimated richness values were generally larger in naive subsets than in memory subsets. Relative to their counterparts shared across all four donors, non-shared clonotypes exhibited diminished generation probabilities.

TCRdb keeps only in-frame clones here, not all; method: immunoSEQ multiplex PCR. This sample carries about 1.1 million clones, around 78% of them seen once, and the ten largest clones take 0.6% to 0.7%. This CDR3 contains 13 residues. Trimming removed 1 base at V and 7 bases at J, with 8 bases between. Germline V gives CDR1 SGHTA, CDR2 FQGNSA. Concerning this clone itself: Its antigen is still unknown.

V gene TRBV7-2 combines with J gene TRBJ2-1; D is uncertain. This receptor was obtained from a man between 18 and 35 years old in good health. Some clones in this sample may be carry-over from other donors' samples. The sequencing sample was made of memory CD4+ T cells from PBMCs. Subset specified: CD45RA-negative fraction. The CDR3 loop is CASSLVRGNEQFF. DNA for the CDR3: TGTGCCAGCAGCTTAGTCCGCGGTAATGAGCAGTTCTTC.